The clone carrying this TCR beta chain was seen repeatedly, ten times or more. Germline and junction disagree at one end, which may indicate a read error. Each diagnosis was determined on the basis of clinical symptoms, serum thyroxine, TRAb, thyroid ultrasound and orbital computed tomography. This record comes from a study of Graves' ophthalmopathy and Graves' hyperthyroidism. Study-wide context: Peripheral blood (taken before any treatment) was collected at initial diagnosis.

The TCR beta CDR3 regions underwent amplification from RNA transcripts. A first-round RT-PCR used HTBI primers, followed by a second-round multiplex PCR. TCRdb recomputed calls from the multiplex PCR reads with MiXCR, one row per CDR3 protein. The data hold about 620,000 distinct CDR3 sequences, with about 20% observed a single time. The sequencing input was peripheral blood. This sequence originates from a young woman with stable Graves' hyperthyroidism. Some clones in this sample may be carry-over from other donors' samples.

CDR3 DNA sequence: TGTGCCAGCAGTGGAACACCGAACCCTGAAGCTTTCTTT. Encoded protein: CASSGTPNPEAFF. The chain combines TRBV27 with TRBJ1-1; no clear D. Germline-derived CDR1 and CDR2 are MNHEY and SMNVEV (reference sequence). The CDR3 spans 13 residues.